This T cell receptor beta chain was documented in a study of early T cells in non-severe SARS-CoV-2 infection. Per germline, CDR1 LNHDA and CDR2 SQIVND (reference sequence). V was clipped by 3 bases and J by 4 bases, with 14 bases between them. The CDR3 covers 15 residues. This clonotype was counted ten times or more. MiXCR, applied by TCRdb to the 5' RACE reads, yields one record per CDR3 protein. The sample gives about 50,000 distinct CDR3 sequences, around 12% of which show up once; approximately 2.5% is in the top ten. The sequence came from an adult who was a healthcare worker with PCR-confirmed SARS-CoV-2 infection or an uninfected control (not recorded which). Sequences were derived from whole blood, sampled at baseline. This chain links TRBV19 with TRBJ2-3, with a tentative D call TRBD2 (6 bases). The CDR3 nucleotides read TGTGCCAGTAGTATTACCCGACTAGGGGCAGATACGCAGTATTTT. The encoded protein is CASSITRLGADTQYF.